The present T cell receptor beta chain was sequenced within a study of blood T cell repertoires in COVID-19. Study-level information: Acute and convalescent COVID-19 specimens originated in the United States, Italy and Spain.

As originally analysed: Estimated nucleated cell counts came from reference gene primer amplification. Clones were sequenced by immunoSEQ multiplex PCR, and TCRdb holds only the in-frame ones, with some missing. The V and J calls and clone size were taken over from that table, and D and trimming were inferred from the DNA. The repertoire includes over 200,000 clones, roughly nine tenths of them detected once, and 2.5% to 3.5% sits in the top ten. This clone was recorded a few times. CDR1 and CDR2 from the germline V gene are SGDLS and YYNGEE. The CDR3 sequence is 15 residues long. V was pared by 2 bases and J by 0 bases, with 4 bases of the junction left unmatched.

Sequencing was performed on PBMCs or T cells enriched from blood (not recorded which). The genes are TRBV9 and TRBJ1-1, with TRBD1 matching 7 bases. The source is a woman aged 45-65 years in a cohort exposed to, infected with or recovered from COVID-19 (not recorded which). CDR3 bases: TGTGCCAGCAGCGTCCAGGGACAGATGAACACTGAAGCTTTCTTT. This translates into CASSVQGQMNTEAFF.